Here is one T cell receptor beta chain with its context. What it binds is not known. Repertoires were generated with immunoSEQ multiplex PCR, while TCRdb's copy carries only in-frame clones and drops some. The repertoire holds a few hundred thousand clones, with roughly 90% as singletons. The data derive from a study of cytomegalovirus exposure and HLA in healthy donors. About the study: The roughly 110 validation repertoires were reported in a later analysis to have been generated on the same platform as the approximately 700 first-cohort repertoires. Findings and limits, study-wide: Three CMV-associated chains proved CMV antigen-specific in vitro. Overall, approximately 150 TCR beta chains were annotated as cytomegalovirus-associated.

V was cut by 7 bases and J by 5 bases, with 18 bases left in between. Looked up from germline, CDR1 is MNHEY and CDR2 is SVGAGI. The CDR3 loop spans 15 amino acids. The receptor's source is a young woman in good health and CMV-seronegative. The sequenced material came from PBMCs. The chain employs TRBV6-5 and TRBJ2-1; tentatively, D is TRBD2 (6 bases). This chain's CDR3 is CASNPGAGNHNEQFF. As DNA, the CDR3 is TGTGCCAGCAACCCTGGGGCGGGGAACCACAATGAGCAGTTCTTC.